This T cell receptor (beta chain) was sequenced for a study of T-cell memory formation after mild COVID-19. TCRdb reanalysed the 5' RACE reads using MiXCR and keeps one entry per CDR3 protein. This sample has fewer than 400,000 distinct CDR3 sequences, with approximately 13% found just once. Germline V gene data show CDR1 as SGHDT and CDR2 as YYEEEE. With 1 base removed from V and 0 bases from J, the gap between germline ends came to 11 bases. The CDR3 extends over 17 amino acids. The chain uses TRBV5-6 and TRBJ2-6; tentatively, D is TRBD1 or TRBD2 (5 bases each). Sample: PBMCs or a T cell subset sorted from them (not recorded which). The clonotype comes from a man aged 18 to 30 who had mild COVID-19 (a few samples of this study predate the infection). Cell type and time point are not known. The CDR3 DNA reads as TGTGCCAGCAGCTTGTGGGACGGAAACTCTGGGGCCAACGTCCTGACTTTC. This translates into CASSLWDGNSGANVLTF.